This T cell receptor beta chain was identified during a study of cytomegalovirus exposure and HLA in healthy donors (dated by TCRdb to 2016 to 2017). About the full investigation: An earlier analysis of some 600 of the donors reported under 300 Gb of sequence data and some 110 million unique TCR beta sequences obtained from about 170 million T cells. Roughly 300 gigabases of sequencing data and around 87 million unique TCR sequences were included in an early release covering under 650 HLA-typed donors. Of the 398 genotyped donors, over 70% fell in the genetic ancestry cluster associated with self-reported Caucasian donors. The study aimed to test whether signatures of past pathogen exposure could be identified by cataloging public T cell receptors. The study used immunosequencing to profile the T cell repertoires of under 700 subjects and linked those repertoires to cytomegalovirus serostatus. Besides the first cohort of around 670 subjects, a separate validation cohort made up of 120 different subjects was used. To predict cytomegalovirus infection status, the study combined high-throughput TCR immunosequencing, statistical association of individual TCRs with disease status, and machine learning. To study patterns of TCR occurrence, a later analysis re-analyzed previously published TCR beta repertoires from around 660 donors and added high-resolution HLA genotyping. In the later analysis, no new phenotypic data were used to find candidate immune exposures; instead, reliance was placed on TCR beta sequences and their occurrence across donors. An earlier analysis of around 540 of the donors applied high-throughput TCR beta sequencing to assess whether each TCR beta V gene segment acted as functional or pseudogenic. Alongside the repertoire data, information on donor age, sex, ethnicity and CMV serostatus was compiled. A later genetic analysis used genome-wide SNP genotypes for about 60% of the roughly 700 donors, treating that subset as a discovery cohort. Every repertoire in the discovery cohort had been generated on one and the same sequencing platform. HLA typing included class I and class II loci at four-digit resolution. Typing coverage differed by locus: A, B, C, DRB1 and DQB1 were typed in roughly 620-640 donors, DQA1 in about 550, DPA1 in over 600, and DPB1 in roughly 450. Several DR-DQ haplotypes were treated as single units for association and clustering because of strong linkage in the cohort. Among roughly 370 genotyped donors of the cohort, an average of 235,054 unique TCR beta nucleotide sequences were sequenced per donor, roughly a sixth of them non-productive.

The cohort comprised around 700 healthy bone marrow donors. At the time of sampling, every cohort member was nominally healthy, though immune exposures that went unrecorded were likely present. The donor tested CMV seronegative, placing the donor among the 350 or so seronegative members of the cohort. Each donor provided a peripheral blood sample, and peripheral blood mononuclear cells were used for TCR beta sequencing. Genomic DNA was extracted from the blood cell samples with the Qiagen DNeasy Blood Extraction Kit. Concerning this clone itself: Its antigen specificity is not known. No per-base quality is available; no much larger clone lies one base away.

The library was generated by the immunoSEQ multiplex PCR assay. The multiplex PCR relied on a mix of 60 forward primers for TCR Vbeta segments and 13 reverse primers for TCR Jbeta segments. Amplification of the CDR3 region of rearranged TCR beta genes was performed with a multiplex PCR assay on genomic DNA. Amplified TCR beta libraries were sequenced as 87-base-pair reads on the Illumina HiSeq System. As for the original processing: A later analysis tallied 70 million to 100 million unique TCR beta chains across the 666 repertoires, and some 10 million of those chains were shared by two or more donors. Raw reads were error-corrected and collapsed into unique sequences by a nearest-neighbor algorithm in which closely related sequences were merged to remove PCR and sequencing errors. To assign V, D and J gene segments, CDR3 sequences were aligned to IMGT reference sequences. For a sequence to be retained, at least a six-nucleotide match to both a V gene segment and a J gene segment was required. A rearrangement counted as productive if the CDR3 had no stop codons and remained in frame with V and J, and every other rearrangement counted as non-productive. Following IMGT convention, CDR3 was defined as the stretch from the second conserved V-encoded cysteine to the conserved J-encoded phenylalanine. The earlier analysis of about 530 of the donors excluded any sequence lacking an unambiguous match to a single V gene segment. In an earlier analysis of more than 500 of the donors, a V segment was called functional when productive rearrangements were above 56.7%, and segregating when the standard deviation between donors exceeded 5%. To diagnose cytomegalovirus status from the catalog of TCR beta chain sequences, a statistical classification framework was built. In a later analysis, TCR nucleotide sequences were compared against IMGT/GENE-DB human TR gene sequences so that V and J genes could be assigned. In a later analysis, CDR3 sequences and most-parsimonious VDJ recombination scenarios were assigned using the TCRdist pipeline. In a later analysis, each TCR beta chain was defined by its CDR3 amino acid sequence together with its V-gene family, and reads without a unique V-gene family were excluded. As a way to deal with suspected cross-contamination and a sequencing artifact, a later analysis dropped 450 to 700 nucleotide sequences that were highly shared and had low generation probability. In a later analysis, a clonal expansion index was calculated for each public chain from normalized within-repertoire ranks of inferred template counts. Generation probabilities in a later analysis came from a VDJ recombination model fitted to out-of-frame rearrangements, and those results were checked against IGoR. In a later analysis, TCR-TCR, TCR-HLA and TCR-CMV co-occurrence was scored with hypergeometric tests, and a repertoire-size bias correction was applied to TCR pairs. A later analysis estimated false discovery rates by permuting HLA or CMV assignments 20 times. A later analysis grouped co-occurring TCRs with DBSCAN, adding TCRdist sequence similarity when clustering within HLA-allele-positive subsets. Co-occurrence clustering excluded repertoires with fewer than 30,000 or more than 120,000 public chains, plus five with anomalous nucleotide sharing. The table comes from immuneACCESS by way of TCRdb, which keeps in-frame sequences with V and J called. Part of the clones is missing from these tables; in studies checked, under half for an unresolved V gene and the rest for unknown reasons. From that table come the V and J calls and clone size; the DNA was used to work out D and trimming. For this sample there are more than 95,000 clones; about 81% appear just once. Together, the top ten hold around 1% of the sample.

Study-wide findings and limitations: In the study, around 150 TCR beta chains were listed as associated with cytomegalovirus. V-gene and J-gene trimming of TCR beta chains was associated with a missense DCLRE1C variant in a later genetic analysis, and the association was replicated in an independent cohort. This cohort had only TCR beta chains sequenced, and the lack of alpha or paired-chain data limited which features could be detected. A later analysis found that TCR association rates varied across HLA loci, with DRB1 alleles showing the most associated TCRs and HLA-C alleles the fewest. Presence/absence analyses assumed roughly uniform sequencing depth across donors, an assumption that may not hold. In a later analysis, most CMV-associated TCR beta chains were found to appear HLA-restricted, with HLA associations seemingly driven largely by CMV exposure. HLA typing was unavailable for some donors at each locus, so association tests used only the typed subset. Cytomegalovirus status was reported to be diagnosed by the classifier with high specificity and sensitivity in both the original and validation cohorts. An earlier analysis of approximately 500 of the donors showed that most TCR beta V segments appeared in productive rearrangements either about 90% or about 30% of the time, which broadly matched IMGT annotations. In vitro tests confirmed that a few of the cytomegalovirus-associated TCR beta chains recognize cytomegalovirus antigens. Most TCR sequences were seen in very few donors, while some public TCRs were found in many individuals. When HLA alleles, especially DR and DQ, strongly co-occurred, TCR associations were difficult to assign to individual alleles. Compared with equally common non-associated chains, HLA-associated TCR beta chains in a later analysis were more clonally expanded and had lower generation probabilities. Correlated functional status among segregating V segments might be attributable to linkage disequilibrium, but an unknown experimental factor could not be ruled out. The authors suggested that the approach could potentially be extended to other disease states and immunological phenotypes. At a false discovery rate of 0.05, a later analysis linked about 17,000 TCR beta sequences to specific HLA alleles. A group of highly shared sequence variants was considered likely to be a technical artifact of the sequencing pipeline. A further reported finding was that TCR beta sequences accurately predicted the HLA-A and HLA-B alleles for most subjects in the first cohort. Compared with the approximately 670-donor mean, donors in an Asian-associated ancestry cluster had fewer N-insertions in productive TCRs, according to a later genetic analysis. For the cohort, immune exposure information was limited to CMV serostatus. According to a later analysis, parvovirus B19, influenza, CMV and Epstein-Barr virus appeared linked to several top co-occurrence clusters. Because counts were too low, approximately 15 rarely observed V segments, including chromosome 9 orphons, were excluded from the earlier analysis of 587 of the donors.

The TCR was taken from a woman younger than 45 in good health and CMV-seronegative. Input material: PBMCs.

The DNA is as follows: TGTGCCTGGAGTCGACAGCAAAATCAGCCCCAGCATTTT. Its protein is CAWSRQQNQPQHF. The chain is made from TRBV30 and TRBJ1-5; the D gene is perhaps TRBD1, on 5 matching bases. V lost 2 bases and J lost 4 bases; the stretch between them is 9 bases long. Inclusive of the bounding cysteine and phenylalanine, the CDR3 is 13 residues long. Of the read, only the CDR3 DNA is kept; its 39 bases are in frame from base 1. The germline V gene (reference sequence) provides CDR1 GTSNPN and CDR2 SVGIG.